Following are 10 T cell receptor beta chains from one sample sequenced in a study of blood T cell repertoires in COVID-19. Repertoires were generated with immunoSEQ multiplex PCR, while TCRdb's copy carries only in-frame clones and drops some. The sample has roughly 66,000 clones; approximately 80% are singletons. Sequencing used peripheral blood. These receptors originate from a man aged 55 to 70 with acute or convalescent COVID-19.

The J gene is TRBJ1-2, the V gene TRBV2; 9 nucleotides agree with TRBD1. CDR1 is SNHLY, CDR2 FYNNEI, per germline. The ends lost 7 bases at V and 7 bases at J; junction bases unmatched: 10. The CDR3 contains 14 residues. The CDR3 sequence: CASTLRDRDGGYTF. In nucleotides, the CDR3 is TGTGCCAGCACCCTCCGGGACAGGGACGGTGGCTACACCTTC.

The gene calls are TRBV20-1 and TRBJ1-2; D is possibly TRBD1 (5 bases). The V gene lost 3 bases and the J gene lost 4 bases, with 21 bases spanning the gap. Per germline, CDR1 DFQATT and CDR2 SNEGSKA (reference sequence). The CDR3 loop spans 16 amino acids. The CDR3 region has the DNA TGCAGTGCTAGTTGGATCCGGGGGGTACGTAGCTATGGCTACACCTTC. It specifies CSASWIRGVRSYGYTF.

The rearrangement joins TRBV19 to TRBJ1-5; TRBD1 might be the D (5 bases). The CDR3 is 14 amino acids. Germline CDR1 and CDR2: LNHDA and SQIVND (reference sequence). V was pared by 6 bases and J by 3 bases, with 12 bases between. Here the CDR3 DNA reads TGTGCCAGTAGCCGCAGGGAGGACAATCAGCCCCAGCATTTT. This gives the protein CASSRREDNQPQHF.

This chain links TRBV7-2 with TRBJ1-6; 8 bases match TRBD1. CDR1 and CDR2 from the germline V gene are SGHTA and FQGNSA. The CDR3 spans 16 residues. V lost 5 bases and J lost 9; bases outside the gene matches: 12. This CDR3 is CASSMGFRGQLSPLHF. In DNA, the CDR3 is TGTGCCAGCAGCATGGGTTTCAGGGGGCAGCTTTCACCCCTCCACTTT.

On this clone: Other DNA sequences in this sample translate to the same CDR3. The V and J genes are TRBV4-3 and TRBJ1-4, with TRBD1 matching over 9 bases. Germline V gene lookup returns CDR1 LGHNA and CDR2 YSLEER. J lost 0 bases, V lost 1 base, and 0 bases had no gene match. The CDR3 covers 16 residues. CDR3 sequence reads: CASSQGQGATNEKLFF. The CDR3 DNA reads TGCGCCAGCAGCCAAGGACAGGGGGCAACTAATGAAAAACTGTTTTTT.

This clone has just a few counts. For the CDR3, the DNA is TGTGCCAGCAGCCGGGAGACAGGGTTCTATGGCTACACCTTC. Translating gives CASSRETGFYGYTF. The rearrangement links TRBV4-2 to TRBJ1-2, with TRBD1 identical over 7 bases. The CDR3 is 14 amino acids. CDR1 is LGHNA and CDR2 is YNFKEQ in the germline V gene. The V segment lost 4 bases and the J segment 4 bases; nucleotides outside the gene matches: 6.

The CDR3 bases are TGTGCCAGCAGTGAAGTCACAGACACTGAAGCTTTCTTT. It specifies CASSEVTDTEAFF. The chain links TRBV6-1 to TRBJ1-1; D call uncertain. This CDR3 has 13 residues. Germline V gene sequence: CDR1 MNHNS, CDR2 SASEGT. Trimming shortened V by 1 base and J by 3 bases, and 6 bases separated the two germline ends.

This sequence joins TRBV6-5 and TRBJ2-2; 8 bases match TRBD1. The CDR3 totals 15 residues. Germline CDR1 and CDR2: MNHEY and SVGAGI. V lost 6 bases, J lost 0 bases, and 3 bases stayed unmatched. CDR3 in amino acids: CASSLRGPNTGELFF. The CDR3 DNA reads TGTGCCAGCAGCCTCAGGGGGCCGAACACCGGGGAGCTGTTTTTT.

This clone was seen just once. The chain uses TRBV19 and TRBJ1-2; the D gene is possibly TRBD1 (6 bases). V was shortened by 4 bases and J by 0 bases, with 15 bases between the two germline ends. This CDR3 region has 16 residues. Germline lookup yields CDR1 LNHDA and CDR2 SQIVND (reference sequence). CDR3 residues: CASSTLLRTANYGYTF. The CDR3 DNA reads as TGTGCCAGTAGTACCCTACTGAGGACAGCTAACTATGGCTACACCTTC. Based on the CDR3 plus reference TRBV19 and TRBJ1-2, the full variable domain is DGGITQSPKYLFRKEGQNVTLSCEQNLNHDAMYWYRQDPGQGLRLIYYSQIVNDFQKGDIAEGYSVSREKKESFPLTVTSAQKNPTAFYLCASSTLLRTANYGYTFGSGTRLTVV.

V is TRBV7-2 and J is TRBJ1-6; a possible D gene is TRBD1 (6 bases). V lost 10 bases to trimming and J lost 3 bases, with 10 bases between them. Germline V gene sequence: CDR1 SGHTA, CDR2 FQGNSA. The CDR3 has 13 amino acids. The chain's CDR3 is CAIGQNYNSPLHF. CDR3 coding DNA: TGTGCCATCGGACAGAACTATAATTCACCCCTCCACTTT.